These T cell receptor beta chains were read from a single sample in a study of shared clonotypes between healthy human individuals. Here immunoSEQ multiplex PCR was the method, and the copy in TCRdb shows in-frame clones only, minus some. The sample carries a few hundred thousand clones, around 97% recorded once. The material sequenced was naive CD4+ T cells sorted from blood. These receptor sequences come from a woman between 25 and 40 years old in good health. Each CDR3 is given with its conserved first and last residue. The D gene is left open where the match is weak. The listing skips clone size in some rows; elsewhere it reads once, few, many or a size class.

d_gene | len | j_gene | v_gene | abundance | CDR3nt | CDR3aa
TRBD2 | 14 | TRBJ2-7 | TRBV6-1 | NA | TGTGCCAGCAGTGTAACGGGAGGGTCCTACGAGCAGTACTTC | CASSVTGGSYEQYF
NA | 12 | TRBJ1-2 | TRBV29-1 | NA | TGCAGCGTGGGGGGGTTGGACTATGGCTACACCTTC | CSVGGLDYGYTF
TRBD2 | 14 | TRBJ2-3 | TRBV10-3 | NA | TGTGCCATCAACCGACTAGCGGGGACAGATACGCAGTATTTT | CAINRLAGTDTQYF
NA | 15 | TRBJ2-5 | TRBV7-8 | once | TGTGCCAGCAGCCCTTACAGGGATCCCGAGGAGACCCAGTACTTC | CASSPYRDPEETQYF
TRBD2 | 19 | TRBJ2-3 | TRBV27 | NA | TGTGCCAGCAGTTTATCTCGACTAGCGGGTCGCTCTAGCACAGATACGCAGTATTTT | CASSLSRLAGRSSTDTQYF
TRBD1 | 16 | TRBJ2-5 | TRBV28 | once | TGTGCCAGCCGGACAGGGGCCCGTATCTCACAAGAGACCCAGTACTTC | CASRTGARISQETQYF
TRBD2 | 17 | TRBJ2-4 | TRBV29-1 | NA | TGCAGCGTTGTATATGGACTAGCGACCCTAGCCAAAAACATTCAGTACTTC | CSVVYGLATLAKNIQYF
NA | 13 | TRBJ1-1 | TRBV30 | few | TGTGCCTGGAGTGACACTGGGGGGACTGAAGCTTTCTTT | CAWSDTGGTEAFF
TRBD2 | 13 | TRBJ2-4 | TRBV28 | NA | TGTGCCAGCAGACCAGGGAGGGCAAACATTCAGTACTTC | CASRPGRANIQYF
TRBD2 | 15 | TRBJ2-3 | TRBV28 | NA | TGTGCCAGCAGTTTGAGCGGGAGGGACACAGATACGCAGTATTTT | CASSLSGRDTDTQYF
NA | 12 | TRBJ1-4 | TRBV30 | NA | TGTGCCTGGAGTGTGAATCCGGGACGGCTGTTTTTT | CAWSVNPGRLFF
NA | 11 | TRBJ2-7 | TRBV20-1 | NA | TGCAGTGCTAGAATATTGGACGAGCAGTACTTC | CSARILDEQYF
TRBD2 | 17 | TRBJ2-1 | TRBV27 | NA | TGTGCCAGCAGTCCTACTAGCGGACCCCCCCCTTTAGTTGAGCAGTTCTTC | CASSPTSGPPPLVEQFF
TRBD1 | 16 | TRBJ2-1 | TRBV11-3 | NA | TGTGCCAGCAGCTTAGGATTGAGGACAGGGAACAATGAGCAGTTCTTC | CASSLGLRTGNNEQFF
TRBD2 | 13 | TRBJ2-3 | TRBV2 | NA | TGTGCCAGCATAAGGACGGGAGGTGATACGCAGTATTTT | CASIRTGGDTQYF
TRBD1 | 17 | TRBJ2-6 | TRBV11-2 | NA | TGTGCCAGCAGCTGGGACAGGCATCGTACTGGGGCCAACGTCCTGACTTTC | CASSWDRHRTGANVLTF
NA | 16 | TRBJ1-5 | TRBV18 | NA | TGTGCCAGCTCACCCGGCATGTCAGGGGATATCAGCCCCCAGCATTTT | CASSPGMSGDISPQHF
TRBD1 | 13 | TRBJ2-1 | TRBV19 | NA | TGTGCCAGTAGTAGACAGGGGATAGGTGAGCAGTTCTTC | CASSRQGIGEQFF
NA | 15 | TRBJ2-5 | TRBV10-2 | NA | TGCGCCAGCAGTTTTGCCGGGACTGACCAAGAGACCCAGTACTTC | CASSFAGTDQETQYF
NA | 16 | TRBJ2-7 | TRBV4-2 | NA | TGTGCCAGCAGCCAAGATCGTCAGGCCACTTCCTACGAGCAGTACTTC | CASSQDRQATSYEQYF
TRBD1 | 16 | TRBJ1-6 | TRBV6-5 | once | TGTGCCAGCAGTTTCTGGGACAGCGGCTTAGGTTCACCCCTCCACTTT | CASSFWDSGLGSPLHF
NA | 15 | TRBJ2-3 | TRBV6-1 | NA | TGTGCCAGCAGGGATACTAGGTGGGGGACAGATACGCAGTATTTT | CASRDTRWGTDTQYF
TRBD2 | 19 | TRBJ2-7 | TRBV19 | once | TGTGCCAGTAGTCCCTCGTTTGGCGGGAGGTCGAGACGATCCTACGAGCAGTACTTC | CASSPSFGGRSRRSYEQYF
TRBD2 | 15 | TRBJ2-1 | TRBV11-2 | once | TGTGCCAGCAGTTCAGGACTAGCAAGACACAATGAGCAGTTCTTC | CASSSGLARHNEQFF
NA | 12 | TRBJ2-1 | TRBV19 | once | TGTGCCAGTAGTACCAGGAAAGCTGAGCAGTTCTTC | CASSTRKAEQFF
TRBD2 | 17 | TRBJ2-3 | TRBV27 | NA | TGTGCCAGCAGTACTGCGGGAGAGTTTGCTGGCACAGATACGCAGTATTTT | CASSTAGEFAGTDTQYF
NA | 16 | TRBJ2-7 | TRBV25-1 | NA | TGTGCCAGCAGTGAAAAGAGCAGGGAAGGGAACTACGAGCAGTACTTC | CASSEKSREGNYEQYF
NA | 12 | TRBJ1-2 | TRBV28 | few | TGTGCCAGCAGTTTCGATGGCTATGGCTACACCTTC | CASSFDGYGYTF
NA | 15 | TRBJ2-3 | TRBV28 | NA | TGTGCCAGCACCTCCCCACAGGCTGCTTCTGATACGCAGTATTTT | CASTSPQAASDTQYF
TRBD2 | 15 | TRBJ2-1 | TRBV2 | NA | TGTGCCAGCAGTGAAGCCCTAGCGGGAGCCGCTGAGCAGTTCTTC | CASSEALAGAAEQFF
NA | 13 | TRBJ2-3 | TRBV2 | NA | TGTGCCAGCAGTGAAACCCCGGCGGGTACGCAGTATTTT | CASSETPAGTQYF
TRBD2 | 17 | TRBJ2-1 | TRBV7-3 | NA | TGTGCCAGCAGCTCGGGACTAGCGGGTCAAGCCTACAATGAGCAGTTCTTC | CASSSGLAGQAYNEQFF
NA | 17 | TRBJ1-4 | TRBV5-5 | NA | TGTGCCAGCAGCTTGGTTCGGGGGCAAGCAACTAATGAAAAACTGTTTTTT | CASSLVRGQATNEKLFF
TRBD2 | 16 | TRBJ2-1 | TRBV28 | NA | TGTGCCAGCAGCCGTAGCGGGAGCAGGTCTTACAATGAGCAGTTCTTC | CASSRSGSRSYNEQFF
NA | 15 | TRBJ2-2 | TRBV7-2 | NA | TGTGCCAGCAGCCTCACGGGGTTAACAACCGGGGAGCTGTTTTTT | CASSLTGLTTGELFF
TRBD1 | 15 | TRBJ1-1 | TRBV5-1 | few | TGCGCCAGCAGCCCCCGCCAGGGGGCGCGCACTGAAGCTTTCTTT | CASSPRQGARTEAFF
NA | 13 | TRBJ1-4 | TRBV19 | NA | TGTGCCAGTAGTATACAGTCGGCTGAAAAACTGTTTTTT | CASSIQSAEKLFF
TRBD2 | 17 | TRBJ2-5 | TRBV28 | once | TGTGCCAGCAGTTTCCCCGGACTAGCGGGAGGGCTAGAGACCCAGTACTTC | CASSFPGLAGGLETQYF
TRBD2 | 14 | TRBJ2-5 | TRBV19 | NA | TGTGCCAGTACCCAGACTAGCAGACAAGAGACCCAGTACTTC | CASTQTSRQETQYF
NA | 13 | TRBJ2-2 | TRBV28 | NA | TGTGCCAGCAGGCAGGGGTACACCGGGGAGCTGTTTTTT | CASRQGYTGELFF
NA | 12 | TRBJ2-7 | TRBV6-6 | NA | TGTGCCAGCAGCACCTCCCTTTACGAGCAGTACTTC | CASSTSLYEQYF